These 23 T cell receptor beta chains originate from one sample sequenced in a study of CD8+CD57+ T cells in acquired aplastic anemia. Investigators profiled TCR beta VDJ and CDR3 from genomic DNA template. TCRdb redid the calling of the reads with MiXCR, one entry per CDR3 protein. The table shows approximately 380,000 distinct CDR3 sequences, with 55% to 75% occurring only once. The sequenced sample consisted of sorted CD4+, CD8+, or CD8+CD57+ T cells (not recorded which) from PBMCs. The receptors were sampled from a human donor in good health, serving as a control.

The genes are TRBV4-3 and TRBJ1-2; weak D call: TRBD1 (6 bases). The germline V and J ends were trimmed by 2 bases and 4 bases, with 14 bases remaining between them. Germline CDR1 reads LGHNA; CDR2 reads YSLEER. This CDR3 comprises 15 residues. The CDR3, as DNA: TGCGCCAGCAGCCAATCGAAACAGGGTGGCTATGGCTACACCTTC. Translation gives CASSQSKQGGYGYTF.

The chain joins TRBV5-1 to TRBJ1-5, with D hard to call. CDR1 and CDR2 (germline): SGHRS, YFSETQ. V was clipped by 5 bases and J by 9 bases, with 18 bases between them. This CDR3 is built from 14 residues. The CDR3 reads CASSYDGSSGPQHF. The CDR3 bases are TGCGCCAGCAGTTATGACGGCAGCTCTGGGCCCCAGCATTTT.

The chain has TRBV14 and TRBJ1-4; D gene unclear. Trimming took 5 bases from V and 8 from J, leaving 18 bases between them. This CDR3 is 15 amino acids long. Germline V gives CDR1 SGHDN, CDR2 FVKESK. This CDR3 is CASSKRTGRSEKLFF. The CDR3 DNA sequence: TGTGCCAGCAGCAAAAGGACGGGGAGGAGCGAAAAACTGTTTTTT. Filled out from reference TRBV14 and TRBJ1-4, the complete variable domain reads EAGVTQFPSHSVIEKGQTVTLRCDPISGHDNLYWYRRVMGKEIKFLLHFVKESKQDESGMPNNRFLAERTGGTYSTLKVQPAELEDSGVYFCASSKRTGRSEKLFFGSGTQLSVL.

The V call is TRBV9, the J call TRBJ1-5, with D perhaps TRBD1 (5 bases). Germline loops: CDR1 SGDLS, CDR2 YYNGEE. V was clipped by 4 bases and J by 8 bases, with 19 bases between them. The CDR3 runs to 15 residues. Written as DNA, the CDR3 is TGTGCCAGCAGCTCTTGGGACGAGCCAAGGGAGCCCCAGCATTTT. Amino acid sequence: CASSSWDEPREPQHF.

The chain joins TRBV19 to TRBJ1-5, with D possibly being TRBD1 (5 bases). Germline values: CDR1 LNHDA, CDR2 SQIVND (reference sequence). The CDR3 extends over 19 amino acids. V lost 9 bases to trimming and J lost 2 bases, with 29 bases between them. The CDR3 loop is CASSARRRQGSDGNQPQHF. CDR3 in DNA: TGTGCCAGCAGCGCTCGCCGGAGGCAGGGCTCGGATGGCAATCAGCCCCAGCATTTT.

Only a few counts were recorded for this clonotype. CDR3 loop: CAWSVAAQAGREKLFF. The CDR3 coding sequence is TGTGCCTGGAGTGTCGCCGCGCAGGCGGGTAGGGAAAAACTGTTTTTT. This chain connects TRBV30 to TRBJ1-4; D gene ambiguous. Per germline, CDR1 GTSNPN and CDR2 SVGIG (reference sequence). The CDR3 runs to 16 residues. V lost 0 bases, J lost 8 bases, and 19 bases lay in between. The full variable domain, in which reference TRBV30 and TRBJ1-4 provide the parts outside the CDR3, is SQTIHQWPATLVQPVGSPLSLECTVEGTSNPNLYWYRQAAGRGLQLLFYSVGIGQISSEVPQNLSASRPQDRQFILSSKKLLLSDSGFYLCAWSVAAQAGREKLFFGSGTQLSVL.

With respect to this clonotype: The junction and the germline gene differ at one end; a read error may be behind it. The V and J genes are TRBV9 and TRBJ1-2; D remains unclear. This CDR3 has 16 residues. Germline loops: CDR1 SGDLS, CDR2 YYNGEE. In DNA form, the CDR3 reads TGTGCCAGCAGCCTCTCTACCGCGCACTCTAACTATTGCTACACCTTC. The encoded protein is CASSLSTAHSNYCYTF.

This clonotype was counted ten times or more. V gene TRBV30 combines with J gene TRBJ1-1, with 9 bases that match TRBD1. The CDR3 loop spans 13 amino acids. CDR1 and CDR2 (germline): GTSNPN, SVGIG (reference sequence). J gave up 5 bases and V 8 bases, and 9 bases lay outside the gene matches. DNA for the CDR3: TGTGCCGCGGACAGGGGATTGGGGACTGAAGCTTTCTTT. Protein product: CAADRGLGTEAFF. Complete variable domain (other parts from reference TRBV30 and TRBJ1-1): SQTIHQWPATLVQPVGSPLSLECTVEGTSNPNLYWYRQAAGRGLQLLFYSVGIGQISSEVPQNLSASRPQDRQFILSSKKLLLSDSGFYLCAADRGLGTEAFFGQGTRLTVV.

On this clonotype: Relative to the germline gene, one junction end is altered; a read error may explain this. The chain uses TRBV7-3 and TRBJ1-1, with D uncertain. The CDR3 length is 14 residues. Germline CDR1 and CDR2: SGHTA and FQGTGA. The CDR3 DNA follows: TGTGCCAGCAGCTTTGTTGGGAGGTACCTACGAGCAGTATTT. Its protein product is CASSFVGRYLRAVF.

The chain couples TRBV29-1 to TRBJ1-1; TRBD1 matches 7 bases. The CDR3 runs 12 residues. Per germline, CDR1 SQVTM and CDR2 ANQGSEA. The CDR3 is CRGGGAGTEAFF. DNA of the CDR3: TGCAGGGGAGGGGGCGCGGGCACCGAAGCTTTCTTT.

The V and J genes are TRBV12-3 or TRBV12-4 and TRBJ2-3, with 11 bases lining up with TRBD2. V lost 7 bases to trimming and J lost 4 bases; unmatched junction nucleotides: 4. This CDR3 spans 14 amino acids. The CDR3, as DNA: TGTGCCAGCAAGCTAGCGGGGGGTGCAGATACGCAGTATTTT. Its translation is CASKLAGGADTQYF.

On this clonotype itself: One end of the junction fails to match germline, which may point to a read error. This CDR3 is CASSTYRDQHQHYF. The CDR3 nucleotides are TGTGCCAGCAGTACTTACAGGGATCAGCACCAGCATTACTTC. The rearrangement joins TRBV9 to TRBJ2-7; possible D gene TRBD1, 6 bases. CDR1 and CDR2 from the germline V gene are SGDLS and YYNGEE. The CDR3 is made up of 14 amino acids.

The CDR3 DNA reads as TGCAGTGCACGGACAGGGTATGGTGGCTACACCTTC. It yields the protein CSARTGYGGYTF. The rearrangement links TRBV20-1 to TRBJ1-2; TRBD1 matches 8 bases. From germline, CDR1 is DFQATT and CDR2 SNEGSKA (reference sequence). This CDR3 has 12 residues. The junction had 7 bases not matched to a gene; V was cut back by 6 bases and J by 7 bases.

In this sample, this clonotype turned up many times. This chain connects TRBV20-1 to TRBJ2-1, with 10 bases identical to TRBD2. Unmatched junction bases numbered 3, after V lost 3 bases and J lost 4 bases. The germline CDR1 and CDR2 sequences are DFQATT and SNEGSKA (reference sequence). This CDR3 spans 14 amino acids. The CDR3 DNA is TGCAGTGCTAGTCGACTAGCGGGTTACAATGAGCAGTTCTTC. Translated, it gives CSASRLAGYNEQFF.

This clonotype was observed many times. J is TRBJ2-7 and V is TRBV19; unclear D gene. Germline assignment: CDR1 LNHDA and CDR2 SQIVND (reference sequence). V lost 3 bases and J 1 base, leaving 10 bases between the germline ends. The CDR3 is 14 residues long. CDR3 bases: TGTGCCAGTAGTATGCAGCGTCAGTCCTACGAGCAGTACTTC. Amino acids: CASSMQRQSYEQYF.

This clonotype was counted many times. The V call is TRBV29-1, the J call TRBJ1-3; D call uncertain. The germline V gene encodes CDR1 SQVTM and CDR2 ANQGSEA. Deletions cut 7 bases from V and 3 bases from J, with 7 bases between. The CDR3 extends over 11 amino acids. The chain's CDR3 is CSGEVGNTIYF. Here the CDR3 DNA reads TGCAGCGGGGAGGTTGGAAACACCATATATTTT.

This clonotype was picked up many times. The chain recombines TRBV19 with TRBJ1-2; D possibly corresponds to TRBD1 (5 bases). The V end lost 9 bases, the J end lost 6 bases, and 17 bases lay between the germline ends. Germline V gene sequence: CDR1 LNHDA, CDR2 SQIVND (reference sequence). The CDR3 consists of 13 residues. The DNA for the CDR3 is TGTGCCAGCCGGACAATTATAGGGAATGGCTACACCTTC. This gives the protein CASRTIIGNGYTF.

As concerns this clonotype: One junction end disagrees with the germline gene, perhaps due to a read error. The rearrangement uses TRBV7-8 and TRBJ1-2; D call uncertain. CDR1 is SGHVS and CDR2 is FQNEAQ in the germline V gene. The length of the CDR3 is 13 residues. In DNA, the CDR3 is TGTGCCAGCAGGGACGGAAAGTACCAGCCCCAGCACTTC. Translating it yields CASRDGKYQPQHF.

About this clonotype itself: The CDR3 carries no conserved terminal phenylalanine or tryptophan, so it likely arises from a read error. It is unclear where the CDR3 begins or ends on the DNA, so no DNA is shown, and the CDR3 is as TCRdb lists it. The V and J genes are TRBV20-1 and TRBJ2-2; the listed D gene, TRBD2, was not tested against the DNA. The CDR3 extends over 13 residues, inclusive of both ends. Germline-derived CDR1 and CDR2 are DFQATT and SNEGSKA (reference sequence). The CDR3 protein is CSARRANTGELVL.

Points on this clonotype: The junction differs from germline at one of its ends, possibly a read error. This rearrangement joins TRBV5-1 to TRBJ1-1; perhaps TRBD1 as D (5 bases). The CDR3 extends over 14 amino acids. CDR1 SGHRS and CDR2 YFSETQ come from the germline V gene. CDR3 loop: CASSVGPSETEAFF. The CDR3 DNA is TGTGCCAGCAGCGTGGGACCCAGTGAAACTGAAGCTTTCTTT.

Notes on this clonotype: At one end the junction does not follow the germline gene, possibly because of a read error. V gene TRBV7-2 combines with J gene TRBJ2-7; D remains ambiguous. This CDR3 contains 14 residues. The germline CDR1 and CDR2 sequences are SGHTA and FQGNSA. CDR3 amino acids: CASSLSGNQPQHFF. The DNA for the CDR3 is TGTGCCAGCAGCTTATCCGGCAATCAGCCCCAGCATTTTTTC.

V is TRBV5-6 and J is TRBJ2-7; tentative D call: TRBD1 (5 bases). Trimming left V 4 bases short and J 3 bases short, with 11 bases between. CDR1 is SGHDT and CDR2 is YYEEEE in the germline V gene. The CDR3 has 13 amino acids. The CDR3, as DNA: TGTGCCAGCAGCCAGGGAACCTTCTACGAGCAGTACTTC. As protein: CASSQGTFYEQYF.

This clonotype was recorded only once. The chain is built from TRBV6-1 and TRBJ1-5; D ambiguous. With 7 bases removed from V and 3 bases from J, the gap between germline ends came to 13 bases. Germline V gives CDR1 MNHNS, CDR2 SASEGT. CDR3 size: 14 residues. The DNA for the CDR3 is TGTGCCAGCACAGATTGGGCCGTCAATCAGCCCCAGCATTTT. This encodes CASTDWAVNQPQHF.